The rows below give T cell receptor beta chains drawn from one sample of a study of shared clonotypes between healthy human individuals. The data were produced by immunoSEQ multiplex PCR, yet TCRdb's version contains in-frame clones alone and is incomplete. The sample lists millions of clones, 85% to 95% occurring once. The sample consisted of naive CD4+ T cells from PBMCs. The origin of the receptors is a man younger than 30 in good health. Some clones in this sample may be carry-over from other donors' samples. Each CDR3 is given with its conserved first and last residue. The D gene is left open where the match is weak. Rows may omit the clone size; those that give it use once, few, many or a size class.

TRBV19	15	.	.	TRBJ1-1	CASKSRGSGETEAFF	TGTGCCAGTAAGTCCCGAGGGTCGGGGGAAACTGAAGCTTTCTTT
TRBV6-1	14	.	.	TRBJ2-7	CASTEGGDLYEQYF	TGTGCCAGCACTGAGGGGGGGGATCTCTACGAGCAGTACTTC
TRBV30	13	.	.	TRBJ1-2	CAWRELRGGGYTF	TGTGCCTGGAGGGAACTCAGGGGTGGTGGCTACACCTTC
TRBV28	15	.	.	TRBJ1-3	CASSLGDNSGNTIYF	TGTGCCAGCAGTTTGGGTGACAACTCTGGAAACACCATATATTTT
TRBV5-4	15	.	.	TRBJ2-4	CASGKKGDGRNIQYF	TGTGCCAGCGGCAAGAAGGGGGATGGACGTAACATTCAGTACTTC
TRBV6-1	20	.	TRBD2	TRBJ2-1	CASSVHRLAGEISPYNEQFF	TGTGCCAGCAGTGTACACCGACTAGCGGGAGAAATTTCCCCCTACAATGAGCAGTTCTTC
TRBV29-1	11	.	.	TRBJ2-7	CSVHTGGEQYF	TGCAGCGTTCACACCGGAGGGGAGCAGTACTTC
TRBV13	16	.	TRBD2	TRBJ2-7	CASSSLAGGNSYEQYF	TGTGCCAGCAGCTCTCTAGCGGGAGGTAACTCCTACGAGCAGTACTTC
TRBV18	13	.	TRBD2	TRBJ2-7	CASSGGLIYEQYF	TGTGCCAGCTCCGGGGGACTAATCTACGAGCAGTACTTC
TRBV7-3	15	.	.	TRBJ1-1	CASSLNREGNTEAFF	TGTGCCAGCAGCCTCAACAGGGAGGGGAACACTGAAGCTTTCTTT
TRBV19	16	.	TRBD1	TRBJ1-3	CASSYRQGSPGNTIYF	TGTGCCAGTAGTTACAGACAGGGCTCACCTGGAAACACCATATATTTT
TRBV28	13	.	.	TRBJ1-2	CASRGAGFYGYTF	TGTGCCAGCAGGGGGGCCGGCTTTTATGGCTACACCTTC
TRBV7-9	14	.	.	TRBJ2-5	CASSLRTAQETQYF	TGTGCCAGCAGCCTCCGGACAGCCCAAGAGACCCAGTACTTC
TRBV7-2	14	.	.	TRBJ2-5	CASRSQVVSETQYF	TGTGCCAGCAGGTCCCAGGTTGTTTCGGAGACCCAGTACTTC
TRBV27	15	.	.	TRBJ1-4	CASSLLGLLNEKLFF	TGTGCCAGCAGTTTACTGGGACTCCTTAATGAAAAACTGTTTTTT
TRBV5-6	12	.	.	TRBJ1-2	CASSQQGPGYTF	TGTGCCAGCAGCCAGCAGGGGCCTGGCTACACCTTC
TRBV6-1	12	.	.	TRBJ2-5	CASSEKVETQYF	TGTGCCAGCAGTGAGAAGGTAGAGACCCAGTACTTC
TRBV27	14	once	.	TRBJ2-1	CASSLGPPHNEQFF	TGTGCCAGCAGTTTGGGACCCCCCCACAATGAGCAGTTCTTC
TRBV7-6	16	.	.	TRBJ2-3	CASSIQGSSSTDTQYF	TGTGCCAGCAGCATACAGGGCTCTTCTAGCACAGATACGCAGTATTTT
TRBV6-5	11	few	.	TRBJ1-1	CASSTKRLAFF	TGTGCCAGCAGCACTAAACGACTTGCTTTCTTT
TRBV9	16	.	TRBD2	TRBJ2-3	CASSSRLAGGVDTQYF	TGTGCCAGCAGCTCCCGACTAGCGGGAGGGGTAGATACGCAGTATTTT
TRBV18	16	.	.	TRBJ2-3	CASSPRRQPSTDTQYF	TGTGCCAGCTCACCACGGCGCCAACCTAGCACAGATACGCAGTATTTT
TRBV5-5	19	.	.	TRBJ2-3	CASSLAPSSRQVATDTQYF	TGTGCCAGCAGCTTGGCCCCCAGTTCCCGACAAGTAGCAACAGATACGCAGTATTTT
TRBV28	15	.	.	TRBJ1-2	CASNTGWGEHYGYTF	TGTGCCAGCAACACGGGATGGGGGGAGCACTATGGCTACACCTTC
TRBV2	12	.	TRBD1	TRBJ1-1	CASSEDRAGAFF	TGTGCCAGCAGCGAGGACAGGGCTGGGGCTTTCTTT
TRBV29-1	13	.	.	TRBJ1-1	CSVAGRLNTEAFF	TGCAGCGTTGCAGGCAGATTGAACACTGAAGCTTTCTTT
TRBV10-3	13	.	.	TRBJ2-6	CAISPQGANVLTF	TGTGCCATCAGCCCCCAGGGGGCCAACGTCCTGACTTTC
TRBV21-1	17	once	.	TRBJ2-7	CASRLPGTGTSSYEQYF	TGTGCCAGCAGGCTCCCCGGGACAGGGACGTCTTCCTACGAGCAGTACTTC
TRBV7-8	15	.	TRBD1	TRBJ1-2	CASSERQGGYYGYTF	TGTGCCAGCAGCGAAAGACAGGGAGGGTACTATGGCTACACCTTC
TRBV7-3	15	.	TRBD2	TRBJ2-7	CASSLRASGTYEQYF	TGTGCCAGCAGCTTAAGGGCTAGCGGTACCTACGAGCAGTACTTC
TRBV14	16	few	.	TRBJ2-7	CASSQGPTSLLTQQYF	TGTGCCAGCAGCCAAGGACCGACTTCTCTACTAACTCAGCAGTACTTC
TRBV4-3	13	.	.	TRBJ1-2	CASSQGENYGYTF	TGCGCCAGCAGCCAAGGCGAGAACTATGGCTACACCTTC
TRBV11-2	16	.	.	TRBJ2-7	CASSLDSLGSSYEQYF	TGTGCCAGCAGCTTAGATTCGTTGGGCAGCTCCTACGAGCAGTACTTC
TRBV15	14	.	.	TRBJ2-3	CATSLGHSTDTQYF	TGTGCCACCAGCTTGGGCCACAGCACAGATACGCAGTATTTT
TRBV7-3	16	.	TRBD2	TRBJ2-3	CASSQGLAGATDTQYF	TGTGCCAGCAGCCAGGGGCTAGCGGGAGCCACAGATACGCAGTATTTT
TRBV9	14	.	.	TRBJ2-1	CASSPPSGFGEQFF	TGTGCCAGCAGCCCCCCCTCGGGTTTCGGTGAGCAGTTCTTC
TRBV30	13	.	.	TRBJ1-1	CAWSEQANTEAFF	TGTGCCTGGAGTGAACAGGCGAACACTGAAGCTTTCTTT